This is a list of T cell receptor beta chains from one sample in a study of OX40 agonist ivuxolimab in advanced cancers. Clones were sequenced by immunoSEQ multiplex PCR, and TCRdb holds only the in-frame ones, with some missing. Of 100,000 or so clones in the sample, about nine tenths were seen once. The sample consisted of CD4+ or CD8+ T cells sorted from blood, taken in a trial of the OX40 agonist ivuxolimab. The receptors originated from an adult with an advanced solid tumor such as melanoma, head and neck, liver or kidney cancer. Each CDR3 is given with its conserved first and last residue. The order of the fields is J gene, clone size, V gene, D gene, CDR3 DNA, CDR3 protein. A D gene is named only where the DNA matches it firmly. Rows may omit the clone size; those that give it use once, few, many or a size class.

j_gene: TRBJ1-2
abundance: NA
v_gene: TRBV18
d_gene: NA
CDR3nt: TGTGCCAGCTCACCGGAAGGGGGGGCGAACTATGGCTACACCTTC
CDR3aa: CASSPEGGANYGYTF

j_gene: TRBJ2-3
abundance: NA
v_gene: TRBV11-2
d_gene: NA
CDR3nt: TGTGCCAGCAGCCCTAGCACAGATACGCAGTATTTT
CDR3aa: CASSPSTDTQYF

j_gene: TRBJ1-1
abundance: NA
v_gene: TRBV6-5
d_gene: NA
CDR3nt: TGTGCCAGCAGTTACCGAGGGGCCCCGAACACTGAAGCTTTCTTT
CDR3aa: CASSYRGAPNTEAFF

j_gene: TRBJ1-1
abundance: NA
v_gene: TRBV15
d_gene: NA
CDR3nt: TGTGCCACCAGCAGAGTCAAGGGTCCCGCTGAAGCTTTCTTT
CDR3aa: CATSRVKGPAEAFF

j_gene: TRBJ2-2
abundance: NA
v_gene: TRBV2
d_gene: TRBD1
CDR3nt: TGTGCCAGCAGCCCGGGACAGCTTAACACCGGGGAGCTGTTTTTT
CDR3aa: CASSPGQLNTGELFF

j_gene: TRBJ2-2
abundance: once
v_gene: TRBV7-9
d_gene: NA
CDR3nt: TGTGCCAGCAGCTCCCTAGCGACCACCGGGGAGCTGTTTTTT
CDR3aa: CASSSLATTGELFF

j_gene: TRBJ1-2
abundance: once
v_gene: TRBV18
d_gene: TRBD1
CDR3nt: TGTGCCAGCTCACCGAGGGGGACAGGGTCGGCGTATGGCTACACCTTC
CDR3aa: CASSPRGTGSAYGYTF

j_gene: TRBJ2-2
abundance: NA
v_gene: TRBV6-4
d_gene: TRBD2
CDR3nt: TGTGCCACCCTGGGGCGGGAGTTGGGGACCGGGGAGCTGTTTTTT
CDR3aa: CATLGRELGTGELFF

j_gene: TRBJ1-5
abundance: NA
v_gene: TRBV6-5
d_gene: NA
CDR3nt: TGTGCCAGCAGTACCCTTACAGATGGAAATCCGACCCAGCATTTT
CDR3aa: CASSTLTDGNPTQHF

j_gene: TRBJ1-1
abundance: NA
v_gene: TRBV7-9
d_gene: TRBD1
CDR3nt: TGTGCCAGCAGCCCCCAGGGGGGATACAGAAGGAACACTGAAGCTTTCTTT
CDR3aa: CASSPQGGYRRNTEAFF

j_gene: TRBJ2-1
abundance: NA
v_gene: TRBV7-3
d_gene: NA
CDR3nt: TGTGCCAGCAGCTTAACAGCGGATATGCTAGGGGATGAGCAGTTCTTC
CDR3aa: CASSLTADMLGDEQFF

j_gene: TRBJ1-5
abundance: NA
v_gene: TRBV7-2
d_gene: NA
CDR3nt: TGTGCCAGCAGCTTTAACACTGTGAATCAGCCCCAGCATTTT
CDR3aa: CASSFNTVNQPQHF

j_gene: TRBJ2-5
abundance: once
v_gene: TRBV18
d_gene: NA
CDR3nt: TGTGCCAGCTCACAAAACAGCCAAGAGACCCAGTACTTC
CDR3aa: CASSQNSQETQYF

j_gene: TRBJ2-1
abundance: NA
v_gene: TRBV19
d_gene: TRBD2
CDR3nt: TGTGCCAGTAGTATTACGGGCATAGCTTCTAGCGGCCTTTTGATCTTC
CDR3aa: CASSITGIASSGLLIF

j_gene: TRBJ2-6
abundance: NA
v_gene: TRBV4-1
d_gene: NA
CDR3nt: TGCGCCAGCAGCCAAGATAGGTCTGACGGGGCCAACGTCCTGACTTTC
CDR3aa: CASSQDRSDGANVLTF

j_gene: TRBJ2-7
abundance: NA
v_gene: TRBV5-1
d_gene: NA
CDR3nt: TGCGCCAGCAGCTTGACTGTGACAGTAGCGACCTACGAGCAGTACTTC
CDR3aa: CASSLTVTVATYEQYF

j_gene: TRBJ2-7
abundance: few
v_gene: TRBV11-1
d_gene: TRBD2
CDR3nt: TGTGCCAGCAGCACCCGGACTAGCGGGAATCTGGTCGAGCAGTACTTC
CDR3aa: CASSTRTSGNLVEQYF

j_gene: TRBJ2-1
abundance: few
v_gene: TRBV2
d_gene: NA
CDR3nt: TGTGCCAGCAGTGCCGGGAACTGGGGGTTCAATGAGCAGTTCTTC
CDR3aa: CASSAGNWGFNEQFF

j_gene: TRBJ2-1
abundance: NA
v_gene: TRBV11-2
d_gene: NA
CDR3nt: TGTGCCAGCAGCTTAGTTCGGAATGAGCAGTTCTTC
CDR3aa: CASSLVRNEQFF

j_gene: TRBJ2-2
abundance: NA
v_gene: TRBV7-7
d_gene: TRBD1
CDR3nt: TGTGCCAGCAGCGGGACAGGGGAAAACACCGGGGAGCTGTTTTTT
CDR3aa: CASSGTGENTGELFF

j_gene: TRBJ2-2
abundance: NA
v_gene: TRBV6-5
d_gene: NA
CDR3nt: TGTGCCAGCAGTTACGGGGGCGCGGGTGTCGGGGAGCTGTTTTTT
CDR3aa: CASSYGGAGVGELFF

j_gene: TRBJ1-2
abundance: NA
v_gene: TRBV29-1
d_gene: NA
CDR3nt: TGCAGCGTTGCAGAGAACTATGGCTACACCTTC
CDR3aa: CSVAENYGYTF

j_gene: TRBJ2-5
abundance: NA
v_gene: TRBV19
d_gene: TRBD2
CDR3nt: TGTGCCAGTAGTATAGGACTAGCGGGAGGGTACCAAGAGACCCAGTACTTC
CDR3aa: CASSIGLAGGYQETQYF

j_gene: TRBJ2-2
abundance: NA
v_gene: TRBV7-2
d_gene: NA
CDR3nt: TGTGCCAGCAGCTTAAGGCGGGCCGGGGAGCTGTTTTTT
CDR3aa: CASSLRRAGELFF

j_gene: TRBJ1-5
abundance: few
v_gene: TRBV27
d_gene: NA
CDR3nt: TGTGCCAGCAGTTTAGCAGTCAATCAGCCCCAGCATTTT
CDR3aa: CASSLAVNQPQHF

j_gene: TRBJ2-7
abundance: NA
v_gene: TRBV5-1
d_gene: NA
CDR3nt: TGCGCCAGCAGCTTGGTTGTCAGCACCGAGCAGTACTTC
CDR3aa: CASSLVVSTEQYF

j_gene: TRBJ2-1
abundance: NA
v_gene: TRBV5-5
d_gene: NA
CDR3nt: TGTGCCAGCAGCCAACAGGCGGGAAGGTACAATGAGCAGTTCTTC
CDR3aa: CASSQQAGRYNEQFF

j_gene: TRBJ1-2
abundance: NA
v_gene: TRBV5-8
d_gene: TRBD1
CDR3nt: TGTGCCAGCAGCTTGGGAGGGGGCAATGACTATGGCTACACCTTC
CDR3aa: CASSLGGGNDYGYTF

j_gene: TRBJ1-3
abundance: NA
v_gene: TRBV14
d_gene: NA
CDR3nt: TGTGCCAGCAGCCGAGAAAACACCATATATTTT
CDR3aa: CASSRENTIYF

j_gene: TRBJ1-5
abundance: NA
v_gene: TRBV6-4
d_gene: NA
CDR3nt: TGTGCCAGCAGTGACTCGATCATTGGAGGTTCTCAGCCCCAGCATTTT
CDR3aa: CASSDSIIGGSQPQHF

j_gene: TRBJ2-1
abundance: NA
v_gene: TRBV19
d_gene: TRBD2
CDR3nt: TGTGCCAGTAGCAAGACTAGCGGGGCCTACAATGAGCAGTTCTTC
CDR3aa: CASSKTSGAYNEQFF

j_gene: TRBJ1-1
abundance: NA
v_gene: TRBV5-4
d_gene: NA
CDR3nt: TGTGCCAGCAGCTTCAGACTTACTATGAACATTGAAGCTTTCTTT
CDR3aa: CASSFRLTMNIEAFF

j_gene: TRBJ1-4
abundance: NA
v_gene: TRBV4-1
d_gene: TRBD1
CDR3nt: TGCGCCAGCAGCCACCGACAGGGGGCGACTAATGAAAAACTGTTTTTT
CDR3aa: CASSHRQGATNEKLFF

j_gene: TRBJ2-7
abundance: NA
v_gene: TRBV7-2
d_gene: TRBD2
CDR3nt: TGTGCCAGCAGCACCCAAACTAGCGGGGGGGCCTACGAGCAGTACTTC
CDR3aa: CASSTQTSGGAYEQYF

j_gene: TRBJ2-3
abundance: NA
v_gene: TRBV7-2
d_gene: NA
CDR3nt: TGTGCCAGCAGTGAGGGTGTGACAGATACGCAGTATTTT
CDR3aa: CASSEGVTDTQYF

j_gene: TRBJ1-5
abundance: NA
v_gene: TRBV10-3
d_gene: TRBD1
CDR3nt: TGTGCCAGCGGACAGGGGAGTGGTCGCAATCAGCCCCAGCATTTT
CDR3aa: CASGQGSGRNQPQHF

j_gene: TRBJ2-3
abundance: NA
v_gene: TRBV7-9
d_gene: TRBD2
CDR3nt: TGTGCCAGCAGCACTAGCGGGAGCACAGATACGCAGTATTTT
CDR3aa: CASSTSGSTDTQYF

j_gene: TRBJ2-5
abundance: NA
v_gene: TRBV7-2
d_gene: TRBD1
CDR3nt: TGTGCCAGCAGCCCAGGGACAGTTAGCAGAGAGACCCAGTACTTC
CDR3aa: CASSPGTVSRETQYF

j_gene: TRBJ2-7
abundance: NA
v_gene: TRBV6-5
d_gene: NA
CDR3nt: TGTGCCAGCAGTTACGGGGGCTCCGGGACATACTTC
CDR3aa: CASSYGGSGTYF

j_gene: TRBJ1-5
abundance: NA
v_gene: TRBV6-5
d_gene: NA
CDR3nt: TGTGCCAGCAGTCCCGGACAGAGACGCAATCAGCCCCAGCATTTT
CDR3aa: CASSPGQRRNQPQHF

j_gene: TRBJ2-7
abundance: NA
v_gene: TRBV18
d_gene: NA
CDR3nt: TGTGCCAGCTCACCCGACCTAGGATCAGAGCAGTACTTC
CDR3aa: CASSPDLGSEQYF

j_gene: TRBJ1-2
abundance: NA
v_gene: TRBV7-2
d_gene: NA
CDR3nt: TGTGCCAGCAGCTTAGGGCGAGCTAACTATGGCTACACCTTC
CDR3aa: CASSLGRANYGYTF

j_gene: TRBJ1-1
abundance: NA
v_gene: TRBV5-4
d_gene: NA
CDR3nt: TGTGCCAGCAGCTTGGTGGGGCCGCCTGGTGAAGCTTTCTTT
CDR3aa: CASSLVGPPGEAFF

j_gene: TRBJ2-1
abundance: NA
v_gene: TRBV18
d_gene: TRBD2
CDR3nt: TGTGCCAGCTCACCACTTTCGAGACTAGCCTCCTACAATGAGCAGTTCTTC
CDR3aa: CASSPLSRLASYNEQFF

j_gene: TRBJ2-3
abundance: NA
v_gene: TRBV7-6
d_gene: TRBD2
CDR3nt: TGTGCCAGCAGCCCTCGACTAGCGGTCAACACAGATACGCAGTATTTT
CDR3aa: CASSPRLAVNTDTQYF

j_gene: TRBJ2-1
abundance: NA
v_gene: TRBV7-2
d_gene: TRBD2
CDR3nt: TGTGCCAGCAGCCTCAGTCGGGCTAGCGGGAGGTCCTCCTACAATGAGCAGTTCTTC
CDR3aa: CASSLSRASGRSSYNEQFF

j_gene: TRBJ1-4
abundance: NA
v_gene: TRBV19
d_gene: NA
CDR3nt: TGTGCCAGTAGGGACGGCACCCGAACGGAAAAACTGTTTTTT
CDR3aa: CASRDGTRTEKLFF

j_gene: TRBJ2-5
abundance: NA
v_gene: TRBV21-1
d_gene: NA
CDR3nt: TGTGCCAGCAGCAAGGGGTGGGAGGGTTTTCGGCAAGAGACCCAGTACTTC
CDR3aa: CASSKGWEGFRQETQYF

j_gene: TRBJ2-7
abundance: NA
v_gene: TRBV7-2
d_gene: NA
CDR3nt: TGTGCCAGCAGCAAATCCCTAACCCTAGGAGGGAGCTCCTACGAGCAGTACTTC
CDR3aa: CASSKSLTLGGSSYEQYF

j_gene: TRBJ1-5
abundance: NA
v_gene: TRBV5-5
d_gene: TRBD1
CDR3nt: TGTGCCAGCAGCCTACAGGGGGCAAATCAGCCCCAGCATTTT
CDR3aa: CASSLQGANQPQHF

j_gene: TRBJ2-3
abundance: NA
v_gene: TRBV27
d_gene: TRBD2
CDR3nt: TGTGCCAGCAGTTTTCCGGGGGGGACAGATACGCAGTATTTT
CDR3aa: CASSFPGGTDTQYF

j_gene: TRBJ1-5
abundance: NA
v_gene: TRBV10-3
d_gene: TRBD1
CDR3nt: TGTGCCACCGACCCGGGACAGGGTTTCAATCAGCCCCAGCATTTT
CDR3aa: CATDPGQGFNQPQHF

j_gene: TRBJ2-3
abundance: NA
v_gene: TRBV5-1
d_gene: NA
CDR3nt: TGCGCCAGCAGCTCCAGAGATACAGATACGCAGTATTTT
CDR3aa: CASSSRDTDTQYF

j_gene: TRBJ2-6
abundance: NA
v_gene: TRBV18
d_gene: TRBD2
CDR3nt: TGTGCCAGCTCACCACTAAGCCTAGCGGGAGGTGCGTCTGGGGCCAACGTCCTGACTTTC
CDR3aa: CASSPLSLAGGASGANVLTF

j_gene: TRBJ2-3
abundance: NA
v_gene: TRBV9
d_gene: TRBD1
CDR3nt: TGTGCCAGCAGCGTAAGACAGGGGGCATCAGATACGCAGTATTTT
CDR3aa: CASSVRQGASDTQYF

j_gene: TRBJ1-1
abundance: NA
v_gene: TRBV28
d_gene: TRBD1
CDR3nt: TGTGCCAGCAGTTTCCCCCGCAGGGGGTTGAGCACTGAAGCTTTCTTT
CDR3aa: CASSFPRRGLSTEAFF

j_gene: TRBJ2-3
abundance: NA
v_gene: TRBV10-3
d_gene: NA
CDR3nt: TGTGCCATCAGAGGCGGATGGACCCTAGATACGCAGTATTTT
CDR3aa: CAIRGGWTLDTQYF

j_gene: TRBJ1-1
abundance: NA
v_gene: TRBV5-4
d_gene: NA
CDR3nt: TGTGCCAGCAGCTTGGGATGGAACACTGAAGCTTTCTTT
CDR3aa: CASSLGWNTEAFF

j_gene: TRBJ1-6
abundance: NA
v_gene: TRBV28
d_gene: NA
CDR3nt: TGTGCCAGCAGTTTACGTCCGAGCTCCTATAATTCACCCCTCCACTTT
CDR3aa: CASSLRPSSYNSPLHF